These T cell receptor beta chains were read from a single sample in a study of T cells after yellow fever vaccination. TCRdb re-called the 5' RACE reads with MiXCR, one entry per CDR3 protein. The table includes over 300,000 distinct CDR3 sequences, approximately 7% detected once. This material consisted of PBMCs, taken approximately 47 days after the first yellow fever vaccination. These TCRs come from a man between 18 and 29 years old who received the YFV17D yellow fever vaccine. Each CDR3 is given with its conserved first and last residue. D genes are given only for firm matches. Size is omitted from some rows. Given values are once, few, many or a class for expanded clones.

>NA|TRBV4-3|few|TRBJ2-3
TGCGCCAGCAGCAGGTTCGATAGCGGCACAGATACGCAGTATTTT
CASSRFDSGTDTQYF
>NA|TRBV7-9|few|TRBJ1-5
TGTGCCAGCAGCCCCGACGATAAGACCGGGCAGCCCCAGCATTTT
CASSPDDKTGQPQHF
>TRBD2|TRBV5-1|many|TRBJ2-1
TGCGCCAGCAGCTTTAGCGGGGGGATCGGTGAGCAGTTCTTC
CASSFSGGIGEQFF
>NA|TRBV4-3|many|TRBJ2-7
TGCGCCAGCAGCCAAGATAGGCAGGGACCCTACGAGCAGTACTTC
CASSQDRQGPYEQYF
>NA|TRBV28|few|TRBJ1-2
TGTGCCAGCAGGCTTTCAGTGACCCGCTATGGCTACACCTTC
CASRLSVTRYGYTF
>TRBD2|TRBV12-3/TRBV12-4|many|TRBJ2-3
TGTGCCAGCAGCTCCGGGACTAGCGGGGTGATAGATACGCAGTATTTT
CASSSGTSGVIDTQYF
>NA|TRBV4-3|few|TRBJ1-2
TGCGCCAGCAGCCGAGAAAGACAGGCTCACTATGGCTACACCTTC
CASSRERQAHYGYTF
>TRBD2|TRBV6-1|NA|TRBJ2-1
TGTGCCAGCACGAGCCTAGCGGGGGGGTCCTACAATGAGCAGTTCTTC
CASTSLAGGSYNEQFF
>NA|TRBV24-1|many|TRBJ2-1
TGTGCCACCAGTGATCTTAGGTATGAGCAGTTCTTC
CATSDLRYEQFF
>NA|TRBV7-3|few|TRBJ2-7
TGTGCCAGCAGCTTACGGGGGGGACAGGAGTACGAGCAGTACTTC
CASSLRGGQEYEQYF
>NA|TRBV5-1|many|TRBJ2-3
TGCGCCAGCAGCCCAACAGGGCTCAGCACAGATACGCAGTATTTT
CASSPTGLSTDTQYF
>TRBD1|TRBV12-3/TRBV12-4|NA|TRBJ1-1
TGTGCCAGCAGAAAACAGGGGGCGGTTGACACTGAAGCTTTCTTT
CASRKQGAVDTEAFF
>TRBD2|TRBV20-1|NA|TRBJ2-3
TGCAGTGCGCCTCTGTCGAGCGGGGGGGATCATACGCAGTATTTT
CSAPLSSGGDHTQYF
>NA|TRBV10-3|NA|TRBJ2-3
TGTGCCATCAGCTCGGACCTCTCTTTCAAAGATACGCAGTATTTT
CAISSDLSFKDTQYF
>NA|TRBV9|NA|TRBJ1-2
TGTGCCAGCAGCGGGACAGCTAACTATGGCTACACCTTC
CASSGTANYGYTF
>NA|TRBV7-2|many|TRBJ1-1
TGTGCCAGCAGCTTATTTACGGGGGGTCTTTCCGAAGCTTTCTTT
CASSLFTGGLSEAFF
>NA|TRBV4-1|NA|TRBJ2-1
TGCGCCAGCAGCCAGAGGGGATCTTACAATGAGCAGTTCTTC
CASSQRGSYNEQFF
>TRBD2|TRBV7-9|many|TRBJ2-3
TGTGCCAGCAGCTTAACGGGGGGTCTAGATACGCAGTATTTT
CASSLTGGLDTQYF
>NA|TRBV11-2|NA|TRBJ1-4
TGTGCCAGCAGCCCGGGGGGGGCCTTTAATGAAAAACTGTTTTTT
CASSPGGAFNEKLFF
>NA|TRBV4-3|few|TRBJ2-3
TGCGCCAGCAGCCAAGAGGCCGCCGAGGATACGCAGTATTTT
CASSQEAAEDTQYF
>TRBD2|TRBV4-2|NA|TRBJ2-1
TGTGCCAGCAGCCAAGAAACGTCTAGCGGGGGGAATGAGCAGTTCTTC
CASSQETSSGGNEQFF
>TRBD1|TRBV5-1|NA|TRBJ1-1
TGCGCCAGCAACAGGGGCGAGATGAACACTGAAGCTTTCTTT
CASNRGEMNTEAFF
>NA|TRBV2|few|TRBJ1-1
TGTGCCAGCAGTGTTCTAAGGGCTAACACTGAAGCTTTCTTT
CASSVLRANTEAFF
>NA|TRBV5-5|few|TRBJ2-1
TGTGCCAGCAGCTTGGAGGGGGGATCCCCTTCCTACAATGAGCAGTTCTTC
CASSLEGGSPSYNEQFF
>TRBD2|TRBV9|few|TRBJ2-1
TGTGCCAGCAGCGTAGGGCGGCTAGCGGAGCTCAATGAGCAGTTCTTC
CASSVGRLAELNEQFF
>TRBD1|TRBV4-1|few|TRBJ2-5
TGCGCCAGCAGCCAAGTTGACAGGGCTTGGGAGACCCAGTACTTC
CASSQVDRAWETQYF
>NA|TRBV7-3|few|TRBJ2-1
TGTGCCAGCAGCCCTGGGGGAATTCCCGCTGAGCAGTTCTTC
CASSPGGIPAEQFF
>TRBD1|TRBV5-6|NA|TRBJ2-1
TGTGCCAGCAGCTTACCGGGACAGGGGTGGCATGAGCAGTTCTTC
CASSLPGQGWHEQFF
>NA|TRBV21-1|few|TRBJ2-2
TGTGCCAGCAGCAAACCCTTTGGATGGGCGGCGAACACCGGGGAGCTGTTTTTT
CASSKPFGWAANTGELFF
>NA|TRBV7-8|many|TRBJ2-7
TGTGCCAGCAGCTTAGCGGAAGTTGGGAGAAAGCAGTACTTC
CASSLAEVGRKQYF
>NA|TRBV20-1|few|TRBJ2-5
TGCAGTGGGGGTTTCGGTGAGACCCAGTACTTC
CSGGFGETQYF
>TRBD2|TRBV20-1|NA|TRBJ2-2
TGCAGTGCCCCCGCGGGGGAAATTCACACCGGGGAGCTGTTTTTT
CSAPAGEIHTGELFF
>NA|TRBV12-3/TRBV12-4|many|TRBJ2-4
TGTGCCAGCAGTGGACAGCTAGCCAAAAACATTCAGTACTTC
CASSGQLAKNIQYF
>NA|TRBV14|NA|TRBJ2-7
TGTGCCAGCAGCAAACACAGGGTCTACGAGCAGTACTTC
CASSKHRVYEQYF
>NA|TRBV27|many|TRBJ2-7
TGTGCCAGCAGCCGAGGGTCGGTGAGAGAGCAGTACTTC
CASSRGSVREQYF
>TRBD1|TRBV5-4|few|TRBJ1-4
TGTGCCAGCAGCGACGACAGGGGGGCTAATGAAAAACTGTTTTTT
CASSDDRGANEKLFF